This T cell receptor beta chain came from a study of shared clonotypes between healthy human individuals. The CDR3 runs 10 residues. V gave up 8 bases and J gave up 6 bases, with 8 bases separating them. Germline CDR1 and CDR2: MNHEY and SMNVEV (reference sequence). Profiled with immunoSEQ multiplex PCR; TCRdb holds only in-frame clones, not every one. The table includes fewer than 3 million clones, about nine tenths detected once. The chain is built from TRBV27 and TRBJ2-7; TRBD2 might be the D (5 bases). This clonotype was sampled from a man aged 18 to 35 in good health. Some clones in this sample may be carry-over from other donors' samples. Material: naive CD4+ T cells from PBMCs. Subset indicated: CD45RA+ positively selected. CDR3 in amino acids: CASPRGEQYF. In DNA form, the CDR3 reads TGTGCCAGCCCCCGGGGCGAGCAGTACTTC.